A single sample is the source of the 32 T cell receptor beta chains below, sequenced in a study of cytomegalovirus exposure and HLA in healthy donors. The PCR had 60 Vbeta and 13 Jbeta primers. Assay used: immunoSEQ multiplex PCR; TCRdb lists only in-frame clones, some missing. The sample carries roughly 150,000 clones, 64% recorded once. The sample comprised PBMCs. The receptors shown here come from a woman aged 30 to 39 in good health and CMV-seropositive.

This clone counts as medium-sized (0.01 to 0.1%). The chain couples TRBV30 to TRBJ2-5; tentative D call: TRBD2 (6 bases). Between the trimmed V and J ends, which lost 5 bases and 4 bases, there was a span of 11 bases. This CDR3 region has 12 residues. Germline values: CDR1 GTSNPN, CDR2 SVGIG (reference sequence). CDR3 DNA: TGTGCCTGGTGCGGGAAGGTAGAGACCCAGTACTTC. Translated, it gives CAWCGKVETQYF.

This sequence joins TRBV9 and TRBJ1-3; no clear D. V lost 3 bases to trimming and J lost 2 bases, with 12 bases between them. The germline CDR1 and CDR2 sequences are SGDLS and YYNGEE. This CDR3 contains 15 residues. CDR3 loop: CASSAQAQTGNTIYF. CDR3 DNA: TGTGCCAGCAGCGCCCAGGCCCAGACTGGAAACACCATATATTTT.

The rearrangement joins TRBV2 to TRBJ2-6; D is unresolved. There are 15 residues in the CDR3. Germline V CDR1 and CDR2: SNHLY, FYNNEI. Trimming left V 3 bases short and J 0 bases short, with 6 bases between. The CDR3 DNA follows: TGTGCCAGCAGTGAGGCTCTCTCTGGGGCCAACGTCCTGACTTTC. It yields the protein CASSEALSGANVLTF.

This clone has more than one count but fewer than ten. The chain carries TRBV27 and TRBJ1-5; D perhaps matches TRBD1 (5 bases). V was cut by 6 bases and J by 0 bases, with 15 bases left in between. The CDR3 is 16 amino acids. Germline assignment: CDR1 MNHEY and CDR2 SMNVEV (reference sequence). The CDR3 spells CASSSGGGLSNQPQHF. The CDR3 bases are TGTGCCAGCAGCTCTGGGGGGGGTCTTAGCAATCAGCCCCAGCATTTT.

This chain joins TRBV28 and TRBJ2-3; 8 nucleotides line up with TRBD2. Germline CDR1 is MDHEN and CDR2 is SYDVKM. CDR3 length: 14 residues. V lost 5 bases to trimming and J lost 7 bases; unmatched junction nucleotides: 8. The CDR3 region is CASSPGGARYTQYF. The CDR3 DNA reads TGTGCCAGCAGTCCCGGGGGGGCGAGATATACGCAGTATTTT.

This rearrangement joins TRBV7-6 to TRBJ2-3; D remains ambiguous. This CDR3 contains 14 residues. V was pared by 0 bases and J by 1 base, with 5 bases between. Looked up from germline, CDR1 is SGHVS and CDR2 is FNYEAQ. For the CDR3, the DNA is TGTGCCAGCAGCTTAGCGCCGGGCACAGATACGCAGTATTTT. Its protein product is CASSLAPGTDTQYF.

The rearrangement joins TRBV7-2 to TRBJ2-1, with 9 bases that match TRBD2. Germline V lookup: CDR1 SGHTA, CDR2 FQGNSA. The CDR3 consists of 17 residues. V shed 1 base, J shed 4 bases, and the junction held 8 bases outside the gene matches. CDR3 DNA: TGTGCCAGCAGCTTAGGATCGCTAGCGGGAAGATACAATGAGCAGTTCTTC. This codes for CASSLGSLAGRYNEQFF.

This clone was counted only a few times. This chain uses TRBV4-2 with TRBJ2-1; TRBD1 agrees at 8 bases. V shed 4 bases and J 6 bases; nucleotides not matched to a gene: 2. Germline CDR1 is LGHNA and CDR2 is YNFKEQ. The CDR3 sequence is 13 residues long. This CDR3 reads CASSPQGGNEQFF. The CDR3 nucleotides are TGTGCCAGCAGCCCACAGGGGGGCAATGAGCAGTTCTTC.

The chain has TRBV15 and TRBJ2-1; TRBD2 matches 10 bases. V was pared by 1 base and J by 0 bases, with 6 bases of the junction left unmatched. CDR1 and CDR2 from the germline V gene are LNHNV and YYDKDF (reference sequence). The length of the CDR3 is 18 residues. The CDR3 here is CATSRVAGGPSSYNEQFF. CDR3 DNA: TGTGCCACCAGCAGAGTAGCGGGGGGCCCTAGCTCCTACAATGAGCAGTTCTTC.

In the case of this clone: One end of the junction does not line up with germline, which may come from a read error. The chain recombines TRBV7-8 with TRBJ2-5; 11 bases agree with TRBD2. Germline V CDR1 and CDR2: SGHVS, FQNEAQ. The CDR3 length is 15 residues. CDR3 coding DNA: TGTGCCAGCAGCCACACTAGCGGGGGTAAAGAGGCCCAGTACTTC. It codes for CASSHTSGGKEAQYF.

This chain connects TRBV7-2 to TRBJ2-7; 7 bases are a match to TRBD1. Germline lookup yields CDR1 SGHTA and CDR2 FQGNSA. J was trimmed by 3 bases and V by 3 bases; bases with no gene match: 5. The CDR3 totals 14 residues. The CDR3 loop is CASSFPGTDYEQYF. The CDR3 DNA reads TGTGCCAGCAGCTTCCCCGGGACAGACTACGAGCAGTACTTC.

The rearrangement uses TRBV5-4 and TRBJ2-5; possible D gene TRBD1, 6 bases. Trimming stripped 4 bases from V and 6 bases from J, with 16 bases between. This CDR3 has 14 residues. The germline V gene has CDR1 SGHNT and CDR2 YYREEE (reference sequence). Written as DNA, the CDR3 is TGTGCCAGCAGCGATATCCCACAGGGCCAGACCCAGTACTTC. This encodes CASSDIPQGQTQYF.

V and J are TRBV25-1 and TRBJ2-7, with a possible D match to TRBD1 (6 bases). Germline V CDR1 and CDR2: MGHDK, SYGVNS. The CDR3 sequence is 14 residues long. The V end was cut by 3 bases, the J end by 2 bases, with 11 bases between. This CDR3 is CASSEGHRAYEQYF. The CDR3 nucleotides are TGTGCCAGCAGTGAGGGGCACAGGGCCTACGAGCAGTACTTC.

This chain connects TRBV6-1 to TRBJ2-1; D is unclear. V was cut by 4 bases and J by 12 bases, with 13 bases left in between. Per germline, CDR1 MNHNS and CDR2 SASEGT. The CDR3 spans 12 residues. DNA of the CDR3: TGTGCCAGCAGTGGGTCCTTCATCGGGCAGTTCTTC. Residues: CASSGSFIGQFF.

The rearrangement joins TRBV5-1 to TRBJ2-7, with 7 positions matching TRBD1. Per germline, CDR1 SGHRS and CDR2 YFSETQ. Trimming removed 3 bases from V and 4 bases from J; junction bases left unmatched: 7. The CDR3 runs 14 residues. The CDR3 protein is CASSSGQVGYEQYF. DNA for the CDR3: TGCGCCAGCAGCTCCGGACAGGTGGGGTACGAGCAGTACTTC.

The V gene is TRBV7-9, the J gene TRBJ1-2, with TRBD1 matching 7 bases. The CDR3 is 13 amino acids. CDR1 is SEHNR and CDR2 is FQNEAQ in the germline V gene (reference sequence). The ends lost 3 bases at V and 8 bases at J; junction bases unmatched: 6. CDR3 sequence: CASSFRQGRGYTF. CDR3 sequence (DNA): TGTGCCAGCAGCTTCCGACAGGGCAGGGGCTACACCTTC. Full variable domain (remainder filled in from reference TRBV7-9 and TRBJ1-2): DTGVSQNPRHKITKRGQNVTFRCDPISEHNRLYWYRQTLGQGPEFLTYFQNEAQLEKSRLLSDRFSAERPKGSFSTLEIQRTEQGDSAMYLCASSFRQGRGYTFGSGTRLTVV.

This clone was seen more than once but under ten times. For the CDR3, the DNA is TGTGCCAGCACCAACCGCCAAAGGACAGCTAACTATGGCTACACCTTC. The encoded protein is CASTNRQRTANYGYTF. The chain combines TRBV6-6 with TRBJ1-2; tentative D call: TRBD1 (6 bases). The ends were cut back, 7 bases at V and 0 bases at J, with 18 bases in the middle. This CDR3 contains 16 residues. Germline V gene sequence: CDR1 MNHNY, CDR2 SVGAGI (reference sequence).

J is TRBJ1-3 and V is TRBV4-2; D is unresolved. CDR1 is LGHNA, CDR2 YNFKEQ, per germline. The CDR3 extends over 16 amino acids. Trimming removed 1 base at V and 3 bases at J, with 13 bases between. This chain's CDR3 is CASSQGTPSLGNTIYF. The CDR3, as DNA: TGTGCCAGCAGCCAAGGGACTCCGTCCCTTGGAAACACCATATATTTT.

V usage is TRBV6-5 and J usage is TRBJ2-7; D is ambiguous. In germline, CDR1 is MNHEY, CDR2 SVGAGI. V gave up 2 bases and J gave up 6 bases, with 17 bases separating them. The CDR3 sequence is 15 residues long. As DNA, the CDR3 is TGTGCCAGCAGTTACCAGACGAGCGCTGAAGGCGAGCAGTACTTC. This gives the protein CASSYQTSAEGEQYF.

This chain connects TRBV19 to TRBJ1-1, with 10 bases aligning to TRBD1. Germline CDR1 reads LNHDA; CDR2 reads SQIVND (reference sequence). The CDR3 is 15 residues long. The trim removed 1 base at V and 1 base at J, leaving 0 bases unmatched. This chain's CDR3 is CASSIGDRGNTEAFF. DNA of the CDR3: TGTGCCAGTAGTATAGGGGACAGGGGGAACACTGAAGCTTTCTTT.

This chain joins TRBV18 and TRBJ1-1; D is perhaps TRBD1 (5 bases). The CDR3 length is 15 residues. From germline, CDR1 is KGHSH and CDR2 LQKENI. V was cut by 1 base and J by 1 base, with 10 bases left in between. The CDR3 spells CASSPLSGGNTEAFF. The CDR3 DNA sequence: TGTGCCAGCTCACCACTTAGCGGGGGGAACACTGAAGCTTTCTTT.

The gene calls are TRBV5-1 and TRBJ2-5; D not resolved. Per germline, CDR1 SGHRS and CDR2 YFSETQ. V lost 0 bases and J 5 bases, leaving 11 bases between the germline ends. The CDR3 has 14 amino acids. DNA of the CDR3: TGCGCCAGCAGCTTGGCCCACTATAAGGAGACCCAGTACTTC. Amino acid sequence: CASSLAHYKETQYF.

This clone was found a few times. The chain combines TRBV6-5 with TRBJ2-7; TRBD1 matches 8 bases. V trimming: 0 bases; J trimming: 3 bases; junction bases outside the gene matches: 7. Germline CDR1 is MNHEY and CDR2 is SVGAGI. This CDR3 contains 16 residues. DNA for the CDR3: TGTGCCAGCAGTTACTCGTCCCAGGGGGCATTCTACGAGCAGTACTTC. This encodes CASSYSSQGAFYEQYF.

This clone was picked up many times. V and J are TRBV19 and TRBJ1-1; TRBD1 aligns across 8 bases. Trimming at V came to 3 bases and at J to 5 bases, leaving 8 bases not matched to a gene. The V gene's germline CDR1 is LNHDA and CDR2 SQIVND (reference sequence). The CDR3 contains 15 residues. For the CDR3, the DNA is TGTGCCAGTAGTATGACTCAGGGGGCTGGGACTGAAGCTTTCTTT. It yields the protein CASSMTQGAGTEAFF. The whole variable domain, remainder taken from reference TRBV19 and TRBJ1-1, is DGGITQSPKYLFRKEGQNVTLSCEQNLNHDAMYWYRQDPGQGLRLIYYSQIVNDFQKGDIAEGYSVSREKKESFPLTVTSAQKNPTAFYLCASSMTQGAGTEAFFGQGTRLTVV.

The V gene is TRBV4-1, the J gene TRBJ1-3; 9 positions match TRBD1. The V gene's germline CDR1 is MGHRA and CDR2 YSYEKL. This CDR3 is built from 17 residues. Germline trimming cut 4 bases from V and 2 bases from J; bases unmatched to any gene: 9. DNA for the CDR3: TGCGCCAGCAGCCCAAACCCGGACAGGGGAGCTGGAAACACCATATATTTT. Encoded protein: CASSPNPDRGAGNTIYF.

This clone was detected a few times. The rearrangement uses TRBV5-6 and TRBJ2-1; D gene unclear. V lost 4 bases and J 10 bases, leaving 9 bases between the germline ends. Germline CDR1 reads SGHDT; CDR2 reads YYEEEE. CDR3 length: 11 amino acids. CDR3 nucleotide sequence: TGTGCCAGCAGCCTCTTAGCCGAGCAGTTCTTC. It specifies CASSLLAEQFF. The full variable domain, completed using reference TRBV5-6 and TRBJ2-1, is DAGVTQSPTHLIKTRGQQVTLRCSPKSGHDTVSWYQQALGQGPQFIFQYYEEEERQRGNFPDRFSGHQFPNYSSELNVNALLLGDSALYLCASSLLAEQFFGPGTRLTVL.

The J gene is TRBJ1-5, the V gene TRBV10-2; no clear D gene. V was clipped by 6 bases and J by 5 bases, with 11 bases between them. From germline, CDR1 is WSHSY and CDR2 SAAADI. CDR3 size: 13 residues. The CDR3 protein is CASSPPGYQPQHF. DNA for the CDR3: TGCGCCAGCAGCCCCCCCGGGTATCAGCCCCAGCATTTT.

Written as DNA, the CDR3 is TGTGCCAGCAGCTTGAGGACAGCGACAGGGGCCTCCTACGAGCAGTACTTC. It translates to CASSLRTATGASYEQYF. This chain connects TRBV13 to TRBJ2-7; TRBD1 matches at 8 bases. The ends lost 3 bases at V and 0 bases at J; junction bases unmatched: 10. Germline values: CDR1 PRHDT, CDR2 FYEKMQ (reference sequence). This CDR3 has 17 residues.

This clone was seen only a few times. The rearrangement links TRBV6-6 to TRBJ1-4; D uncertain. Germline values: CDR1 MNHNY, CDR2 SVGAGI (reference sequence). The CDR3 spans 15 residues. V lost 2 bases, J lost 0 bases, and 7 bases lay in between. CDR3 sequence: CASSYRSPTNEKLFF. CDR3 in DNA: TGTGCCAGCAGTTACCGCAGTCCAACTAATGAAAAACTGTTTTTT.

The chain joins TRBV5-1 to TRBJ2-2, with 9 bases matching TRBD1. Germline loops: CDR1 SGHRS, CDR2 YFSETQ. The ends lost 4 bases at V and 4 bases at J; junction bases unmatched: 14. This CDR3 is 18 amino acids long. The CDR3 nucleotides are TGCGCCAGCAGCCCCGAGGGGGGGACAGGGTTTATCACCGGGGAGCTGTTTTTT. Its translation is CASSPEGGTGFITGELFF.

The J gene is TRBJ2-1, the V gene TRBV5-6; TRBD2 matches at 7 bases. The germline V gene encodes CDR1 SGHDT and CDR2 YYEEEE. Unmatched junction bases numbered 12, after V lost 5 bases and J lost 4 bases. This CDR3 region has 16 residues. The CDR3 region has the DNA TGTGCCAGCAGGGGACTGGTTAGCGGGCAATACAATGAGCAGTTCTTC. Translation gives CASRGLVSGQYNEQFF.

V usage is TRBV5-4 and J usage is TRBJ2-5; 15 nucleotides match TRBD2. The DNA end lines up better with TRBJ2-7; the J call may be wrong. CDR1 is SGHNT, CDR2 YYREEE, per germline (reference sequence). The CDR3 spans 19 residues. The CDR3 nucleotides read TGTGCCAGCAGCAGTCCACAGGGCTCCGGGACTAGCGGGAGGATCGAGCAGTACTTC. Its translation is CASSSPQGSGTSGRIEQYF.